Listed below are T cell receptor beta chains from one sample, sequenced in a study of T cell repertoires in cytomegalovirus infection. Their antigens are not known. TCRdb recomputed calls from the reads with MiXCR, one row per CDR3 protein. The data hold roughly 200,000 distinct CDR3 sequences, with 35% to 40% observed a single time. Material: CD8+ T cells from cultured PBMCs, obtained from culture after CMV antigen stimulation. The receptors were sampled from a human donor in good health (CMV status not recorded). Some clones in this sample may be carry-over from other donors' samples. The CDR3 runs from the conserved cysteine through the conserved F or W. D genes are given only for firm matches. Some rows have no size entry. The others give once, few or many, or a class for an expanded clone.

TRBD1 TRBJ1-1 TRBV19 . CASSTDRGRNTEAFF TGTGCCAGTAGTACTGACAGGGGAAGAAACACTGAAGCTTTCTTT
. TRBJ1-4 TRBV6-1 . CAIRVFPYFYEKLFF TGTGCCATTCGGGTCTTCCCCTATTTTTATGAAAAACTGTTTTTT
TRBD2 TRBJ2-5 TRBV7-2 many CASSQTSGRPRETQYF TGTGCCAGCAGCCAGACTAGCGGGCGCCCCCGAGAGACCCAGTACTTC
. TRBJ2-2 TRBV4-2 . CASSPTLTGNTGELFF TGTGCCAGCAGCCCGACGCTGACAGGGAACACCGGGGAGCTGTTTTTT
. TRBJ2-1 TRBV7-9 few CASSLERADNEQFF TGTGCCAGCAGCTTAGAACGGGCAGACAATGAGCAGTTCTTC
TRBD1 TRBJ2-7 TRBV6-5 . CASSYSTGGRTYEQYF TGTGCCAGCAGTTACTCAACAGGGGGGCGAACCTACGAGCAGTACTTC
TRBD1 TRBJ2-4 TRBV6-1 many CASSRTGLAKNIQYF TGTGCCAGCAGCAGGACAGGGTTAGCCAAAAACATTCAGTACTTC
. TRBJ1-5 TRBV12-5 few CASTGGSNQPQHF TGTGCTAGTACCGGGGGTTCCAATCAGCCCCAGCATTTT
. TRBJ2-1 TRBV4-1 . CASSLTGTLGVNEQFF TGCGCCAGCAGCCTTACCGGGACTCTCGGGGTTAATGAGCAGTTCTTC
. TRBJ1-2 TRBV12-3/TRBV12-4 few CASSSTYGYTF TGTGCCAGCAGTTCGACCTATGGCTACACCTTC
. TRBJ1-5 TRBV7-2 few CASSSGVEPQHF TGTGCCAGCAGCTCGGGGGTGGAGCCCCAGCATTTT
TRBD1 TRBJ2-7 TRBV27 . CASSLGQATYEQYF TGTGCCAGCAGTTTGGGACAGGCCACCTACGAGCAGTACTTC
. TRBJ1-1 TRBV28 . CASSLALGAFF TGTGCCAGCAGTTTAGCGCTTGGGGCTTTCTTT
. TRBJ2-1 TRBV7-3 . CASSPFKSSYNEQFF TGTGCCAGCAGCCCGTTTAAAAGCTCCTACAATGAGCAGTTCTTC
TRBD2 TRBJ2-5 TRBV4-1 . CASRSLAGESRETQYF TGTGCCAGCAGATCTCTAGCGGGAGAAAGCCGGGAGACCCAGTACTTC
. TRBJ2-7 TRBV7-6 . CASSPPESYEQYF TGTGCCAGCAGCCCCCCGGAGAGTTACGAGCAGTACTTC
TRBD1 TRBJ2-1 TRBV7-6 . CASSPTGGILFF TGTGCCAGCAGCCCGACAGGGGGCATTCTGTTCTTC
. TRBJ2-3 TRBV6-2/TRBV6-3 . CASSYSKDRGDTQYF TGTGCCAGCAGTTACTCGAAGGACAGAGGAGATACGCAGTATTTT
. TRBJ2-3 TRBV27 . CASRGTEGGSYF TGTGCCAGCAGGGGGACCGAGGGGGGATCGTATTTT
. TRBJ2-5 TRBV11-2 once CASSRVGVVEETQYF TGTGCCAGCAGTCGCGTTGGGGTAGTTGAAGAGACCCAGTACTTC
. TRBJ2-1 TRBV7-2 few CASSLEAGGYYNEKFF TGTGCAAGCAGCTTAGAGGCGGGTGGGTACTACAATGAGAAGTTCTTC
. TRBJ2-7 TRBV6-2/TRBV6-3 . CASKGGGESSYEQYF TGTGCCAGCAAAGGGGGCGGGGAGTCCTCCTACGAGCAGTACTTC
TRBD1 TRBJ1-3 TRBV12-3/TRBV12-4 few CASSDDRAGNTIYF TGTGCCAGCAGTGATGACAGGGCCGGAAACACCATATATTTT
. TRBJ2-2 TRBV6-6 . CASSYRTATGELFF TGTGCCAGCAGTTATAGGACGGCTACCGGGGAGCTGTTTTTT
TRBD2 TRBJ2-5 TRBV7-9 few CASSLDPSGGPQETQYF TGTGCCAGCAGCTTAGACCCAAGCGGGGGACCACAAGAGACCCAGTACTTC
. TRBJ2-1 TRBV12-5 . CASGLQATNEQFF TGTGCTAGTGGTTTGCAGGCGACCAATGAGCAGTTCTTC
. TRBJ1-6 TRBV2 . CASSEPLETSSYNSPLHF TGTGCCAGCAGTGAACCCTTGGAAACTAGCTCCTATAATTCACCCCTCCACTTT
. TRBJ2-7 TRBV4-1 . CASSQRSASLIYEQYF TGCGCCAGCAGCCAAAGGAGCGCCTCATTGATCTACGAGCAGTACTTC
TRBD1 TRBJ2-2 TRBV11-2 many CASGRQGARTGELFF TGTGCCAGCGGTCGGCAGGGGGCGCGGACCGGGGAGCTGTTTTTT
TRBD1 TRBJ1-1 TRBV9 . CASSVESDRAIIVNTEAFF TGTGCCAGCAGCGTAGAGTCGGACAGGGCTATCATCGTCAACACTGAAGCTTTCTTT
. TRBJ1-5 TRBV7-8 . CASSFPGPNQPQHF TGTGCCAGCAGCTTCCCGGGTCCCAATCAGCCCCAGCATTTT
. TRBJ2-7 TRBV10-3 . CAIRPSSSYEQYF TGTGCCATCAGACCGTCGAGCTCCTACGAGCAGTACTTC
TRBD1 TRBJ1-1 TRBV5-1 once CASSFPPTGDNTEAFF TGCGCCAGCAGCTTCCCCCCGACAGGGGACAACACTGAAGCTTTCTTT
TRBD1 TRBJ2-1 TRBV28 few CASSNRQGVYNEQFF TGTGCCAGCAGCAATAGACAGGGGGTTTACAATGAGCAGTTCTTC
. TRBJ2-4 TRBV4-1 . CASSQEISGDIQYF TGCGCCAGCAGCCAAGAGATCTCCGGGGACATTCAGTACTTC
TRBD2 TRBJ2-1 TRBV20-1 . CSARQRGYNEQFF TGCAGTGCTAGACAGCGGGGATACAATGAGCAGTTCTTC
TRBD2 TRBJ2-1 TRBV7-9 . CASSPTSGDGGEQFF TGTGCCAGCAGCCCTACTAGCGGGGACGGGGGTGAGCAGTTCTTC
TRBD2 TRBJ2-7 TRBV7-8 few CASSFRLAGVSYEQYF TGTGCCAGCAGCTTTCGACTAGCGGGTGTCTCCTACGAGCAGTACTTC
. TRBJ2-1 TRBV7-9 few CASSAAGFPSNEQFF TGTGCCAGCAGCGCAGCAGGTTTCCCCTCGAATGAGCAGTTCTTC
TRBD2 TRBJ2-2 TRBV9 . CASSVALNIGLAGGPNTGELFF TGTGCCAGCAGCGTAGCCCTCAACATCGGACTAGCGGGAGGCCCGAACACCGGGGAGCTGTTTTTT
TRBD1 TRBJ2-1 TRBV6-5 . CASSWDSYNEQFF TGTGCCAGCAGTTGGGACAGCTACAATGAGCAGTTCTTC
TRBD2 TRBJ2-5 TRBV7-9 few CASSKPGLAYETQYF TGTGCCAGCAGCAAACCGGGACTAGCATACGAGACCCAGTACTTC
. TRBJ1-2 TRBV29-1 . CSVYNRLYGYTF TGCAGCGTTTACAACAGACTTTATGGCTACACCTTC
TRBD1 TRBJ1-1 TRBV6-1 . CASSFPSGWDREPTEAFF TGTGCCAGCAGTTTCCCCTCCGGATGGGACAGGGAGCCCACTGAAGCTTTCTTT
. TRBJ1-2 TRBV10-3 few CAISESPERGENYGYTF TGTGCCATCAGTGAGTCGCCCGAGAGGGGAGAAAACTATGGCTACACCTTC
TRBD1 TRBJ2-1 TRBV7-3 . CASSLLGQGANEQFF TGTGCCAGCAGCTTGTTAGGACAGGGGGCGAATGAGCAGTTCTTC
TRBD2 TRBJ2-1 TRBV7-2 many CASSLASGSLNEQFF TGTGCCAGCAGCTTAGCTAGCGGGAGTTTAAATGAGCAGTTCTTC
TRBD1 TRBJ1-2 TRBV19 . CASIPNRGRVNGYTF TGTGCCAGTATTCCCAACAGGGGGCGCGTGAATGGCTACACCTTC
. TRBJ2-7 TRBV20-1 . CSARGPGTSYEQYF TGCAGTGCTAGAGGACCCGGGACCTCCTACGAGCAGTACTTC
TRBD1 TRBJ2-7 TRBV18 . CASSPSGDRISYEQYF TGTGCCAGCTCACCGTCCGGGGACAGGATTTCCTACGAGCAGTACTTC
TRBD1 TRBJ1-1 TRBV7-3 . CASSETQGRAYTEAFF TGTGCCAGCAGCGAAACACAGGGGAGGGCCTACACTGAAGCTTTCTTT
. TRBJ1-2 TRBV19 . CASSISPDGYTF TGTGCCAGTAGTATAAGTCCGGATGGCTACACCTTC